These 21 T cell receptor beta chains came from one sample sequenced in a study of OX40 agonist ivuxolimab in advanced cancers. Measured with immunoSEQ multiplex PCR; TCRdb has only the in-frame clones, and not every one. The profile shows around 40,000 clones, around 85% of them singletons. This specimen consisted of CD4+ or CD8+ T cells sorted from blood, obtained in a trial of the OX40 agonist ivuxolimab. These receptors all stem from an adult with an advanced solid tumor such as melanoma, head and neck, liver or kidney cancer.

The V gene is TRBV15, the J gene TRBJ2-1; D remains unclear. V lost 3 bases and J lost 10, with 10 bases in between. Germline-derived CDR1 and CDR2 are LNHNV and YYDKDF (reference sequence). CDR3 length: 12 amino acids. The CDR3 loop reads CATSRPQQEQFF. CDR3 nucleotide sequence: TGTGCCACCAGCAGGCCACAGCAGGAGCAGTTCTTC. Combining the CDR3 with reference TRBV15 and TRBJ2-1 gives the whole variable domain DAMVIQNPRYQVTQFGKPVTLSCSQTLNHNVMYWYQQKSSQAPKLLFHYYDKDFNNEADTPDNFQSRRPNTSFCFLDIRSPGLGDTAMYLCATSRPQQEQFFGPGTRLTVL.

This clone occurred a few times. The rearrangement uses TRBV7-9 and TRBJ1-1, with D unresolved. CDR1 is SEHNR, CDR2 FQNEAQ, per germline (reference sequence). V dropped 3 bases and J dropped 3 bases, with 8 bases sitting between them. The CDR3 length is 13 residues. The CDR3 coding sequence is TGTGCCAGCAGCTTCGGGAGATACACTGAAGCTTTCTTT. As protein: CASSFGRYTEAFF.

The chain employs TRBV7-2 and TRBJ2-3; no definite D call. From germline, CDR1 is SGHTA and CDR2 FQGNSA. This CDR3 has 14 amino acids. Trimming pared 5 bases from V and 2 bases from J, leaving 11 bases between. CDR3 protein: CASSLTRDTDTQYF. The CDR3 DNA follows: TGTGCCAGCAGCCTGACGAGAGACACAGATACGCAGTATTTT.

The CDR3 region has the DNA TGTGCCAGCAGCCTCTCGCCCGGTTATGGGCAGTTCTTC. It translates to CASSLSPGYGQFF. J is TRBJ2-1 and V is TRBV4-2; D gene uncertain. CDR3 length: 13 amino acids. The V gene's germline CDR1 is LGHNA and CDR2 YNFKEQ. V was cut by 4 bases and J by 12 bases, with 16 bases left in between.

V gene TRBV5-3 combines with J gene TRBJ2-3; TRBD1 might be the D (6 bases). TRBV5-3 is an ORF for which the function is uncertain. The CDR3 length is 16 residues. Trimming removed 3 bases at V and 10 bases at J, with 24 bases between. The CDR3 region is CARSSRPGQVFFPQYF. DNA of the CDR3: TGTGCCAGAAGCTCCCGGCCGGGACAAGTGTTCTTCCCGCAGTATTTT.

This clone showed up just a few times. The rearrangement joins TRBV25-1 to TRBJ1-1, with D possibly matching TRBD1 (5 bases). V dropped 5 bases and J dropped 1 base, with 11 bases sitting between them. The CDR3 totals 14 residues. The germline V gene encodes CDR1 MGHDK and CDR2 SYGVNS. CDR3 loop: CASSPLGGNTEAFF. CDR3 nucleotides: TGTGCCAGCAGTCCCCTTGGGGGGAACACTGAAGCTTTCTTT.

The chain employs TRBV5-1 and TRBJ2-3; TRBD2 matches at 13 bases. Trimming cost V 7 bases and J 1 base; bases outside gene matches: 6. Germline V gene sequence: CDR1 SGHRS, CDR2 YFSETQ. This CDR3 has 16 residues. The CDR3 DNA reads as TGCGCCAGCGCACCCGGGACTAGCGGGGGCACAGATACGCAGTATTTT. Translating gives CASAPGTSGGTDTQYF. The variable domain in full, completed from reference TRBV5-1 and TRBJ2-3, reads KAGVTQTPRYLIKTRGQQVTLSCSPISGHRSVSWYQQTPGQGLQFLFEYFSETQRNKGNFPGRFSGRQFSNSRSEMNVSTLELGDSALYLCASAPGTSGGTDTQYFGPGTRLTVL.

V gene TRBV9 combines with J gene TRBJ1-2; D is unresolved. The CDR3 spans 15 residues. The V and J ends lost 1 base and 0 bases respectively, with 10 bases between them. The germline V gene encodes CDR1 SGDLS and CDR2 YYNGEE. The CDR3 sequence: CASSVSAISNYGYTF. As DNA, the CDR3 is TGTGCCAGCAGCGTAAGTGCTATTTCTAACTATGGCTACACCTTC.

The V call is TRBV7-9, the J call TRBJ2-3; 10 bases map to TRBD1. CDR3 length: 16 amino acids. V was pared by 2 bases and J by 0 bases, with 2 bases of the junction left unmatched. Per germline, CDR1 SEHNR and CDR2 FQNEAQ (reference sequence). The CDR3 coding sequence is TGTGCCAGCAGCTTAACGGGACAGGGGAGCACAGATACGCAGTATTTT. This translates into CASSLTGQGSTDTQYF. Supplemented by reference TRBV7-9 and TRBJ2-3, the full variable domain reads DTGVSQNPRHKITKRGQNVTFRCDPISEHNRLYWYRQTLGQGPEFLTYFQNEAQLEKSRLLSDRFSAERPKGSFSTLEIQRTEQGDSAMYLCASSLTGQGSTDTQYFGPGTRLTVL.

The V call is TRBV14, the J call TRBJ1-2; D is possibly TRBD1 (6 bases). V lost 4 bases, J lost 3 bases, and 12 bases lay in between. In germline, CDR1 is SGHDN, CDR2 FVKESK. The length of the CDR3 is 14 residues. The CDR3 sequence: CASSPGALHYGYTF. DNA of the CDR3: TGTGCCAGCAGCCCAGGGGCGCTTCACTATGGCTACACCTTC.

This chain connects TRBV29-1 to TRBJ2-7, with TRBD1 matching over 8 bases. This CDR3 is 13 amino acids long. V was clipped by 4 bases and J by 4 bases; unmatched bases: 6. CDR1 is SQVTM, CDR2 ANQGSEA, per germline. The CDR3 region is CSVARTGRYEQYF. The DNA of the CDR3 is TGCAGCGTTGCGAGGACAGGGAGGTACGAGCAGTACTTC.

The V and J genes are TRBV7-2 and TRBJ1-2; TRBD1 is a possible D gene (5 bases). Between the trimmed V and J ends, which lost 5 bases and 2 bases, there was a span of 12 bases. Germline CDR1 SGHTA, CDR2 FQGNSA. This CDR3 contains 14 residues. CDR3 loop: CASSAIQENYGYTF. In DNA, the CDR3 is TGTGCCAGCAGCGCTATACAGGAGAACTATGGCTACACCTTC.

This rearrangement joins TRBV15 to TRBJ2-7; 11 bases fit TRBD1. The CDR3 length is 16 residues. After removal of 0 bases from V and 7 bases from J, the junction contained 8 bases not matched to a gene. Germline lookup yields CDR1 LNHNV and CDR2 YYDKDF (reference sequence). The CDR3 sequence is CATSRDYGQGAWEQYF. For the CDR3, the DNA is TGTGCCACCAGCAGAGATTATGGACAGGGGGCGTGGGAGCAGTACTTC.

V is TRBV9 and J is TRBJ1-2; possible D gene TRBD1, 5 bases. The germline V gene has CDR1 SGDLS and CDR2 YYNGEE. The CDR3 consists of 17 residues. Trimming removed 0 bases from V and 4 bases from J, with 19 bases in between. CDR3 loop: CASSVVPEGPPIYGYTF. The CDR3, as DNA: TGTGCCAGCAGCGTAGTCCCAGAGGGGCCCCCGATCTATGGCTACACCTTC. The full variable domain, completed using reference TRBV9 and TRBJ1-2, is DSGVTQTPKHLITATGQRVTLRCSPRSGDLSVYWYQQSLDQGLQFLIQYYNGEERAKGNILERFSAQQFPDLHSELNLSSLELGDSALYFCASSVVPEGPPIYGYTFGSGTRLTVV.

The V gene is TRBV19, the J gene TRBJ1-3; D unresolved. The CDR3 length is 15 residues. Germline V gene sequence: CDR1 LNHDA, CDR2 SQIVND (reference sequence). V shed 1 base and J shed 0 bases, with 7 bases lying between them. CDR3 nucleotide sequence: TGTGCCAGTAGTATAGGGTCCGGCTCTGGAAACACCATATATTTT. This encodes CASSIGSGSGNTIYF. Full variable domain (outside the CDR3, taken from reference TRBV19 and TRBJ1-3): DGGITQSPKYLFRKEGQNVTLSCEQNLNHDAMYWYRQDPGQGLRLIYYSQIVNDFQKGDIAEGYSVSREKKESFPLTVTSAQKNPTAFYLCASSIGSGSGNTIYFGEGSWLTVV.

The chain links TRBV5-1 to TRBJ2-7, with a weak D call TRBD2 (7 bases). Trimming pared 0 bases from V and 6 bases from J, leaving 19 bases between. The CDR3 covers 16 residues. Per germline, CDR1 SGHRS and CDR2 YFSETQ. CDR3 bases: TGCGCCAGCAGCTTGGAGGGGGGGGCCGGCGCTCGCGAGCAGTACTTC. Its protein is CASSLEGGAGAREQYF.

The V and J genes are TRBV28 and TRBJ2-1; 9 nucleotides align to TRBD1. Trimming took 6 bases from V and 7 from J; bases not matched to a gene: 10. CDR3 length: 15 residues. Germline loops: CDR1 MDHEN, CDR2 SYDVKM. The CDR3 bases are TGTGCCAGCAGCCCCGGGACAGGGTCGTCGAATGAGCAGTTCTTC. Its protein is CASSPGTGSSNEQFF.

The CDR3 nucleotides are TGTGCCAGCAGCTCCTTGGGGACGGATAACTATGGCTACACCTTC. Translation gives CASSSLGTDNYGYTF. V is TRBV5-4 and J is TRBJ1-2; TRBD1 is a possible D gene (5 bases). CDR1 and CDR2 (germline): SGHNT, YYREEE (reference sequence). V gave up 3 bases and J gave up 1 base, with 13 bases separating them. The CDR3 sequence is 15 residues long.

V is TRBV6-1 and J is TRBJ1-1; D gene ambiguous. Per germline, CDR1 MNHNS and CDR2 SASEGT. CDR3 length: 13 residues. Trimming took off 3 bases at V and 0 bases at J, with 5 bases between the two ends. CDR3: CASSDQLNTEAFF. The CDR3 DNA sequence: TGTGCCAGCAGTGATCAACTGAACACTGAAGCTTTCTTT.

The chain employs TRBV5-8 and TRBJ2-3, with 8 nucleotides matching TRBD1. CDR1 and CDR2 from the germline V gene are SGHTS and YDEGEE. The CDR3 is 14 residues long. The J segment lost 4 bases and the V segment lost 4 bases, leaving 5 bases of the junction unmatched. CDR3 residues: CASSQTGASDTQYF. The CDR3 DNA is TGTGCCAGCAGCCAGACAGGGGCTTCAGATACGCAGTATTTT. Full variable domain (rest looked up from reference TRBV5-8 and TRBJ2-3): EAGVTQSPTHLIKTRGQQATLRCSPISGHTSVYWYQQALGLGLQFLLWYDEGEERNRGNFPPRFSGRQFPNYSSELNVNALELEDSALYLCASSQTGASDTQYFGPGTRLTVL.

J is TRBJ2-5 and V is TRBV6-5; TRBD2 aligns across 9 bases. Germline CDR1 reads MNHEY; CDR2 reads SVGAGI. The CDR3 is 15 amino acids. Trimming cost V 6 bases and J 1 base; bases outside gene matches: 6. The CDR3 protein is CASSSQRGAQETQYF. CDR3 DNA: TGTGCCAGCAGCTCCCAGCGGGGGGCCCAAGAGACCCAGTACTTC.